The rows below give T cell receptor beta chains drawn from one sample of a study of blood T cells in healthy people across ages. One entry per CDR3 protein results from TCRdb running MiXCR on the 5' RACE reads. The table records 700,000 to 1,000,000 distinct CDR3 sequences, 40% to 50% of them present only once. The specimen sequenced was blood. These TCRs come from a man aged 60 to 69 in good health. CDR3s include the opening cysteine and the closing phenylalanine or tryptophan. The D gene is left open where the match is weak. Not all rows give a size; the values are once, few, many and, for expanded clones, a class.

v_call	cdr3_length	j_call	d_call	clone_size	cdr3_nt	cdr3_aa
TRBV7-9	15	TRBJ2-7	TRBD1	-	TGTGCCAGCAGCGCATACAGGGGGAGCTCCCACGAGCAGTACTTC	CASSAYRGSSHEQYF
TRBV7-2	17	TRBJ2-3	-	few	TGTGCCAGCAGCTTAGCGTTTCCCGGGGGCGGCACAGATACGCAGTATTTT	CASSLAFPGGGTDTQYF
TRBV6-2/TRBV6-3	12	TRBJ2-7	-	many	TGTGCCAGCAGTCCGGACAGAGGCGAGCAGTACTTC	CASSPDRGEQYF
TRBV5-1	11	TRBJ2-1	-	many	TGTGCCAGCAGCTTAGGGTATGAGCAGTTCTTC	CASSLGYEQFF
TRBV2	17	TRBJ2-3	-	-	TGTGCCAGCAGTGAGGTCGGAAGCAGGGGAGGCTCAGATACGCAGTATTTT	CASSEVGSRGGSDTQYF
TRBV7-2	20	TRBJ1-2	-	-	TGTGCCAGCAGCCGGGATATGGGTGGGCTAGGACGGATTAGTAACTATGGCTACACCTTC	CASSRDMGGLGRISNYGYTF
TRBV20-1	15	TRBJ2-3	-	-	TGCAGTGCTTTTCGACAGACCACTAGCACAGATACGCAGTATTTT	CSAFRQTTSTDTQYF
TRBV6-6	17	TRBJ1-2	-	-	TGTGCCAGCAGTTACGGAATACCTCAGACAGCTAACTATGGCTACACCTTC	CASSYGIPQTANYGYTF
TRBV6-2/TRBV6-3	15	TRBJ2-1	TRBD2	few	TGTGCCAGCACCAAACTAGCGGGAACCTACAATGAGCAGTTCTTC	CASTKLAGTYNEQFF
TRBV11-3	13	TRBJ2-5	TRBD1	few	TGTGCCAGCAGCAACAGGGGCATCGAGACCCAGTACTTC	CASSNRGIETQYF
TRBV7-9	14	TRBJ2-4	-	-	TGTGCCAGCAGCGAGGGGGGCTTTGCCGACATTCAGTACTTC	CASSEGGFADIQYF
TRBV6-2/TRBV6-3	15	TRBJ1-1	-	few	TGTGCCAGCAGTTATCTGGCGGGGGGTAACACTGAAGCTTTCTTT	CASSYLAGGNTEAFF
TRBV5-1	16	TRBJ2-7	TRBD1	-	TGCGCCAGCAGCCGTGGGCGACAGGGGCGTACCTACGAGCAGTACTTC	CASSRGRQGRTYEQYF
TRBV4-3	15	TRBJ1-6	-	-	TGCGCCAGCAGCCAAAAGGGGGGATATCAGTCACCCCTCCACTTT	CASSQKGGYQSPLHF
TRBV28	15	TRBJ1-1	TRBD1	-	TGTGCCAGCAGTTCGGGACAGGGATTCAACACTGAAGCTTTCTTT	CASSSGQGFNTEAFF
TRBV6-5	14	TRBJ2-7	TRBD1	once	TGTGCCAGCAGTTCGGGACAGCTCCTCTACGAGCAGTACTTC	CASSSGQLLYEQYF
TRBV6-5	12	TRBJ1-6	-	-	TGTGCCAGCAGTTACGACAATTCACCCCTCCACTTT	CASSYDNSPLHF
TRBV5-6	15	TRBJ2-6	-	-	TGTGCCAGCAGCTTTGGGGGTGGTGGGGCCAACGTCCTGACTTTC	CASSFGGGGANVLTF
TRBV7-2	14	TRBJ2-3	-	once	TGTGCCAGCACCCTGCTTCCTCCCCCAGATACGCAGTATTTT	CASTLLPPPDTQYF
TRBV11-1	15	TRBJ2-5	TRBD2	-	TGTGCCAGCAGCTTTGGACTAGCGGGAATAGAGACCCAGTACTTC	CASSFGLAGIETQYF
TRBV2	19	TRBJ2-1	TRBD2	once	TGTGCCAGCAGTGAACTCCCCCCCTTAACTAGCGGGGGGAGGACTGAGCAGTTCTTC	CASSELPPLTSGGRTEQFF
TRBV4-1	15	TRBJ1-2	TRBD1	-	TGCGCCAGCAGCCAAGGGTGGACAGGGGGCTATGGCTACACCTTC	CASSQGWTGGYGYTF
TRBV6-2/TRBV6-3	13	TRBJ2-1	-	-	TGTGCCAGCAGTTACAGGGAGCAAAATGAGCAGTTCTTC	CASSYREQNEQFF
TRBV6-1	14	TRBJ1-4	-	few	TGTGCCAGCAGTGAATGGCAGGGATATGAAAAACTGTTTTTT	CASSEWQGYEKLFF
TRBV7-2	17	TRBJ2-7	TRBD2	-	TGTGCCAGCAGCTTACAACCCGGACTAGCGGGAGGCTACGAGCAGTACTTC	CASSLQPGLAGGYEQYF
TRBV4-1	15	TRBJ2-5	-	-	TGCGCCAGCAGCACGAGTGGGGTCGCATCCGATGAGCAGTACTTC	CASSTSGVASDEQYF
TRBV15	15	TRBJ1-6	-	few	TGTGCCACCAGTCAGGTGGATCAACAGAATTCACCCCTCCACTTT	CATSQVDQQNSPLHF
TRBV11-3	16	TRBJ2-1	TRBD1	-	TGTGCCAGCAGCTTAGAAGGGACAGGCGTTTACAATGAGCAGTTCTTC	CASSLEGTGVYNEQFF
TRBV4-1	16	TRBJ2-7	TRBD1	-	TGCGCCAGCAGCCAAGGTCCGGGACAGGGGTACTACGAGCAGTACTTC	CASSQGPGQGYYEQYF
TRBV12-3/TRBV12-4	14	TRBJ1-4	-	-	TGTGCCAGCAGTCAAAGGGAGGGTGTTGGAAAACTGTTTTTT	CASSQREGVGKLFF
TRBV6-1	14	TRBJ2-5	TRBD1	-	TGTGCCAGCAGTGACGCTGACAGGGGGGCGGCCCAGTACTTC	CASSDADRGAAQYF
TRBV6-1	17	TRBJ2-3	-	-	TGTGCCAGCAGTGAAGCGCACCGGGCCGAGTCCACAGATACGCAGTATTTT	CASSEAHRAESTDTQYF
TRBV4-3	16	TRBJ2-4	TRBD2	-	TGCGCCAGCAGCCAAGGGCTGACGAGCGGGGCCTACGATCAGTACTTC	CASSQGLTSGAYDQYF
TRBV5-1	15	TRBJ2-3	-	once	TGCGCAAGCAGCTTGTCAACTCCACCCGCAGATACGCAGTATTTT	CASSLSTPPADTQYF
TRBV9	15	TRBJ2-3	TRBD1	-	TGTGCCAGCAGCGTAGATGGGACAGGGCTAGATACGCAGTATTTT	CASSVDGTGLDTQYF
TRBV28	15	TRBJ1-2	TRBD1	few	TGTGCCAGCAGTTTGGAGGGACAGCGCAACTATGGCTACACCTTC	CASSLEGQRNYGYTF
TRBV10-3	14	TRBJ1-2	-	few	TGTGCCATCAGTGAAGGGATAGGGGACTATGGCTACACCTTC	CAISEGIGDYGYTF
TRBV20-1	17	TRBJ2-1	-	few	TGCAGTGCTAGCCCCTTACCGGCGGCCTCCTCCTACAATGAGCAGTTCTTC	CSASPLPAASSYNEQFF
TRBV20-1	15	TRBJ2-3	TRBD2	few	TGCAGTGCAAAAAGACCGGGACTAGGGACAGATACGCAGTATTTT	CSAKRPGLGTDTQYF
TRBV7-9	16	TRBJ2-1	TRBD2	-	TGTGCCAGCAGCACCTTAGCGGGGCAGGCTGGAAATGAGCAGTTCTTC	CASSTLAGQAGNEQFF
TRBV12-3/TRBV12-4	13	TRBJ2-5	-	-	TGTGCCAGCAGTGATCAATCTCGGGAGACCCAGTACTTC	CASSDQSRETQYF
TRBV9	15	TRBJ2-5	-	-	TGTGCCAGCACCCCCAGGGCGGACTACCAAGAGACCCAGTACTTC	CASTPRADYQETQYF
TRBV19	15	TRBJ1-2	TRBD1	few	TGTGCCAGTAGTATCCGCGGACAGGGCAACTATGGCTACACCTTC	CASSIRGQGNYGYTF
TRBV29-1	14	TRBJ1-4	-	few	TGCAGCGTTGAAGAAGGGGCGGGTAATGAAAAACTGTTTTTT	CSVEEGAGNEKLFF
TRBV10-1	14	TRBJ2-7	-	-	TGCGCCAGCAAGGGGACATATTCCTACAATGAACAGTACTTC	CASKGTYSYNEQYF
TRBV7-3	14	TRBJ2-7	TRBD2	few	TGTGCCAGCAGGATAGCGGGGGACTCCTACGAGCAGTACTTC	CASRIAGDSYEQYF